This TCR beta chain was identified during a study of blood T cell repertoires in COVID-19. Study overall: The analysed material was cDNA or gDNA that came from T cells, B-cell-depleted T cells, or PBMCs.

Per the authors' pipeline: By means of reference gene primer amplification, nucleated cell counts were estimated. Profiling relied on immunoSEQ multiplex PCR, and the TCRdb table lists in-frame clones only, not all of them. The V and J calls and clone size come from that table; D and trimming were worked out from the DNA. The table shows approximately 240,000 clones, with 75% to 90% occurring only once. Participant reports of clinical history set cohort assignment. The germline V gene encodes CDR1 MGHRA and CDR2 YSYEKL. V shed 1 base and J 1 base; nucleotides not matched to a gene: 11. CDR3 length: 18 amino acids.

The receptor was derived from a woman aged 18-35 years in a cohort exposed to, infected with or recovered from COVID-19 (not recorded which). The source material was PBMCs or T cells enriched from blood (not recorded which). This rearrangement joins TRBV4-1 to TRBJ2-5, with TRBD1 matching over 8 bases. CDR3 coding DNA: TGCGCCAGCAGCCAAGGCGCCGGGACAGGCAACTTCCAAGAGACCCAGTACTTC. It specifies CASSQGAGTGNFQETQYF.